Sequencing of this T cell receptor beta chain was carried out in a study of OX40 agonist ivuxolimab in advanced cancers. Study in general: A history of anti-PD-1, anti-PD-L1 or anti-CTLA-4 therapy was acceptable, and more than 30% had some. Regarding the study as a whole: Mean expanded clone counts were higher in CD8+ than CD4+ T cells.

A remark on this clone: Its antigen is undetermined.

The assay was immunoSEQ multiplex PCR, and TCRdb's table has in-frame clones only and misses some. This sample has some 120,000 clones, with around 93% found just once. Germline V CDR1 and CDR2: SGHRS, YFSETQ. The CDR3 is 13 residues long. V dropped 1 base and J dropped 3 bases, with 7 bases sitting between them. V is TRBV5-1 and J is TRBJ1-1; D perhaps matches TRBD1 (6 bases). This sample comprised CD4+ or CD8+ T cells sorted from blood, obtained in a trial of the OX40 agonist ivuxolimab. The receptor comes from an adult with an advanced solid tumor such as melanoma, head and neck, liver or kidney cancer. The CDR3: CASSLKGDTEAFF. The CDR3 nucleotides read TGCGCCAGCAGCTTGAAGGGGGACACTGAAGCTTTCTTT.